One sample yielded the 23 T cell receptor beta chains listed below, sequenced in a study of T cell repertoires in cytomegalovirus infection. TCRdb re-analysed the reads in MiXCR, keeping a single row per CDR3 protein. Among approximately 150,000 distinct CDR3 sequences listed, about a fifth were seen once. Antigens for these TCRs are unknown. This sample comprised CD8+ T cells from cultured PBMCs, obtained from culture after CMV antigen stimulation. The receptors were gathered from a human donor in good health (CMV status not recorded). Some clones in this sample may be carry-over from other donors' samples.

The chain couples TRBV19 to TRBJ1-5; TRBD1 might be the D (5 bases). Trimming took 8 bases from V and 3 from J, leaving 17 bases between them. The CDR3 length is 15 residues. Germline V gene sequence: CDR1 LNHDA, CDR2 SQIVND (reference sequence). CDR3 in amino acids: CASCDGGRFNQPQHF. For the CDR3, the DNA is TGTGCCAGTTGCGATGGGGGTAGGTTCAATCAGCCCCAGCATTTT.

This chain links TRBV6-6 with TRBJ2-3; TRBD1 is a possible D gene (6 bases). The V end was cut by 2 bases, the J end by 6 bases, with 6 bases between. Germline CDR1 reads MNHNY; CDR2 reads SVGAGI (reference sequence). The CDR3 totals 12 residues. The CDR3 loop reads CASSYRGDTQYF. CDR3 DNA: TGTGCCAGCAGTTACAGGGGGGATACGCAGTATTTT.

The CDR3 DNA sequence: TGTGCCAGCAGTGAGTACGTACCTACCGGGGTCTCCTACGAGCAGTACTTC. Its translation: CASSEYVPTGVSYEQYF. This rearrangement joins TRBV6-1 to TRBJ2-7; D is perhaps TRBD2 (5 bases). V was shortened by 3 bases and J by 0 bases, with 18 bases between the two germline ends. The CDR3 is made up of 17 amino acids. Per germline, CDR1 MNHNS and CDR2 SASEGT.

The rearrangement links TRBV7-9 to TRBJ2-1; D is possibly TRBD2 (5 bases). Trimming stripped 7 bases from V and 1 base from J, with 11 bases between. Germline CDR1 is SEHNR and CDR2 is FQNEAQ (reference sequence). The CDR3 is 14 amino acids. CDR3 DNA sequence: TGTGCCAGCACCGACGGGGTATCCTACAATGAGCAGTTCTTC. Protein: CASTDGVSYNEQFF. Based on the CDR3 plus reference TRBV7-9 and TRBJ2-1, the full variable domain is DTGVSQNPRHKITKRGQNVTFRCDPISEHNRLYWYRQTLGQGPEFLTYFQNEAQLEKSRLLSDRFSAERPKGSFSTLEIQRTEQGDSAMYLCASTDGVSYNEQFFGPGTRLTVL.

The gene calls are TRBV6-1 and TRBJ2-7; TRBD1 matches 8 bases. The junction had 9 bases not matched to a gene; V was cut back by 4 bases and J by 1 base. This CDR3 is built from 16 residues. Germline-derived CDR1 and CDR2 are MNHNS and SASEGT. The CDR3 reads CASSVKGDRPSYEQYF. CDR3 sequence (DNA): TGTGCCAGCAGTGTCAAGGGGGACAGGCCGTCCTACGAGCAGTACTTC.

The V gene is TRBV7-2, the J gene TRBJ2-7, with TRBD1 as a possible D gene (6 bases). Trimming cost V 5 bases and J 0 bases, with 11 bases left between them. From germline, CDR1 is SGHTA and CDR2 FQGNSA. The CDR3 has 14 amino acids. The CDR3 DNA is TGTGCCAGCAGCCACGACAGGAGCTCCTACGAGCAGTACTTC. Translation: CASSHDRSSYEQYF.

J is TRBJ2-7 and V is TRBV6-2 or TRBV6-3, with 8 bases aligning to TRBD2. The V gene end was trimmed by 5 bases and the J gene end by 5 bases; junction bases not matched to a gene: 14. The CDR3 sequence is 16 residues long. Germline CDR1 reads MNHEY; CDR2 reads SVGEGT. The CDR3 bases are TGTGCCAGCAGTGTGACTAGCGTATTGGGATTGGACGAGCAGTACTTC. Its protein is CASSVTSVLGLDEQYF.

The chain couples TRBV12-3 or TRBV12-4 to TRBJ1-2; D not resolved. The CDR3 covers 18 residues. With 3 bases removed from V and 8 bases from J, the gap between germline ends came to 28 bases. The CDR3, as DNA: TGTGCCAGCAGTTTTTTACAACAGACCCGGATCCCCCACCAGGGCTACACCTTC. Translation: CASSFLQQTRIPHQGYTF.

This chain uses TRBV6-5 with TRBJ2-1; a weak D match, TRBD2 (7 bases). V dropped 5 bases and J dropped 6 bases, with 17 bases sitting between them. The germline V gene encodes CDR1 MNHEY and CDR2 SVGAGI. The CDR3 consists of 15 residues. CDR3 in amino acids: CASSRNGGLVNEQFF. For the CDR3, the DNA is TGTGCCAGCAGTCGGAACGGGGGGCTAGTCAATGAGCAGTTCTTC.

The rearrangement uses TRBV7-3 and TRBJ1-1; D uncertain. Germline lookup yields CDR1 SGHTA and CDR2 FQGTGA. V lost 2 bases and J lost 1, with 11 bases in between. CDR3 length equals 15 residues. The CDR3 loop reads CASSLLAGSNTEAFF. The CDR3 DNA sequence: TGTGCCAGCAGCTTATTGGCCGGCTCGAACACTGAAGCTTTCTTT.

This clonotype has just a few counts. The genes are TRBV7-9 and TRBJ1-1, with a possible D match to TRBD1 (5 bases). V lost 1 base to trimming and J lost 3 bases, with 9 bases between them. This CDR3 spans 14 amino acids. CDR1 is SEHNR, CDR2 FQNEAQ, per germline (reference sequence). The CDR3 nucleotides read TGTGCCAGCAGCTTAGAGTTCAGGGACACTGAAGCTTTCTTT. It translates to CASSLEFRDTEAFF.

The CDR3 region is CASSSDTGRNQPQHF. CDR3 in DNA: TGTGCCAGCAGTTCCGATACAGGGCGCAATCAGCCCCAGCATTTT. The rearrangement links TRBV27 to TRBJ1-5; tentatively, D is TRBD1 (6 bases). Germline CDR1 MNHEY, CDR2 SMNVEV (reference sequence). V was clipped by 4 bases and J by 2 bases, with 12 bases between them. This CDR3 has 15 amino acids.

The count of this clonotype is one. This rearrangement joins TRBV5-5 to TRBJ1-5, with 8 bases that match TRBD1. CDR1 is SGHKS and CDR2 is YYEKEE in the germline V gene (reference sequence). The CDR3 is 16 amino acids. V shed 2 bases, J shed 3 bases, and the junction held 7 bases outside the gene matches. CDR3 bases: TGTGCCAGCAGCTTTGAGACAGGGGATGACAATCAGCCCCAGCATTTT. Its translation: CASSFETGDDNQPQHF.

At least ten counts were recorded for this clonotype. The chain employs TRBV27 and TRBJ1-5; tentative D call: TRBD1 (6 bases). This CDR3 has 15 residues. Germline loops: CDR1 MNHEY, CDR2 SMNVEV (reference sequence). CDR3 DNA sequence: TGTGCAGTGGGGGGCCGGGGCTATAGCAATCAGCCCCAGCATTTT. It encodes CAVGGRGYSNQPQHF.

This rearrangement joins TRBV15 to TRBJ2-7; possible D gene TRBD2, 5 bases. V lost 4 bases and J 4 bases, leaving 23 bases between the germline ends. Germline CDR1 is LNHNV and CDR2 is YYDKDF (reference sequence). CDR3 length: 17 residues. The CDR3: CATSTGRFEGALYEQYF. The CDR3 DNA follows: TGTGCCACCAGCACAGGCCGATTCGAGGGAGCCCTATACGAGCAGTACTTC. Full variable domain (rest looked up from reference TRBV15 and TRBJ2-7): DAMVIQNPRYQVTQFGKPVTLSCSQTLNHNVMYWYQQKSSQAPKLLFHYYDKDFNNEADTPDNFQSRRPNTSFCFLDIRSPGLGDTAMYLCATSTGRFEGALYEQYFGPGTRLTVT.

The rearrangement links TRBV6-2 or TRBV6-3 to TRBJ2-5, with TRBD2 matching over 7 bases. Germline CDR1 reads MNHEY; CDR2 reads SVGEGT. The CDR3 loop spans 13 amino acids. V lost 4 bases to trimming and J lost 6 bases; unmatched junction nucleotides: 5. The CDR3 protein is CASSWTRGQTQYF. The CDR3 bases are TGTGCCAGCAGTTGGACTAGGGGACAGACCCAGTACTTC.

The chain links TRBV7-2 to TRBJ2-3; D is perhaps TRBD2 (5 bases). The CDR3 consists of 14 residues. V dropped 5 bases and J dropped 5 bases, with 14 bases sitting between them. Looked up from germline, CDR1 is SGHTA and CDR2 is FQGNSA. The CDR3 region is CASSPDHRGDTQYF. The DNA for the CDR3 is TGTGCCAGCAGCCCGGATCACCGGGGAGATACGCAGTATTTT.

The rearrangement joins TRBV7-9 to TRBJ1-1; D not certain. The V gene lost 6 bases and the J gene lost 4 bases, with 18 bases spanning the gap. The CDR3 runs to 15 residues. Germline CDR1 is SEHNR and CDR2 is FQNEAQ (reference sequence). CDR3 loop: CASRLSTGLSTEAFF. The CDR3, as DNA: TGTGCCAGCAGGCTTAGTACGGGCCTGAGCACTGAAGCTTTCTTT.

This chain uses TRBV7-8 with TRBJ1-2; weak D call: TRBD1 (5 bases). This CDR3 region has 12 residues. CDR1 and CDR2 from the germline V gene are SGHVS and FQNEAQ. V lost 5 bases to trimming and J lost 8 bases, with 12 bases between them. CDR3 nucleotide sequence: TGTGCCAGCAGCACGACAGCCAGCGGCTACACCTTC. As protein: CASSTTASGYTF.

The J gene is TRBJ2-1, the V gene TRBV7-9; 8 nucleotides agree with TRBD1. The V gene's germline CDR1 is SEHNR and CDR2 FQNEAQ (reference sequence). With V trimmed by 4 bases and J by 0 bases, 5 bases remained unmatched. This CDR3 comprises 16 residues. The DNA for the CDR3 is TGTGCCAGCAGCTCTCGGACAGGGAGCTCCTACAATGAGCAGTTCTTC. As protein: CASSSRTGSSYNEQFF. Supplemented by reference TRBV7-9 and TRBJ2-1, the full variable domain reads DTGVSQNPRHKITKRGQNVTFRCDPISEHNRLYWYRQTLGQGPEFLTYFQNEAQLEKSRLLSDRFSAERPKGSFSTLEIQRTEQGDSAMYLCASSSRTGSSYNEQFFGPGTRLTVL.

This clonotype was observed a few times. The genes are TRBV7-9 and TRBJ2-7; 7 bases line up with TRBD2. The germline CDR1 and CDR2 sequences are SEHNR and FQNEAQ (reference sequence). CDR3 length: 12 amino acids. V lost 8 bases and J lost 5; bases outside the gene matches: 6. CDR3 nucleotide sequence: TGTGCCAGCTCGGTCGGGAGGAACGAGCAGTACTTC. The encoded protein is CASSVGRNEQYF.

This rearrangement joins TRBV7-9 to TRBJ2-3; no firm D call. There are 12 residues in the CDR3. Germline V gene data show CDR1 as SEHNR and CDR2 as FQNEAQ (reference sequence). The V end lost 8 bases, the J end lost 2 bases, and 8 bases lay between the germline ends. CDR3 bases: TGTGCCAGCCCGACCACCACAGATACGCAGTATTTT. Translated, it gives CASPTTTDTQYF. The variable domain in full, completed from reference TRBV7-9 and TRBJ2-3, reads DTGVSQNPRHKITKRGQNVTFRCDPISEHNRLYWYRQTLGQGPEFLTYFQNEAQLEKSRLLSDRFSAERPKGSFSTLEIQRTEQGDSAMYLCASPTTTDTQYFGPGTRLTVL.

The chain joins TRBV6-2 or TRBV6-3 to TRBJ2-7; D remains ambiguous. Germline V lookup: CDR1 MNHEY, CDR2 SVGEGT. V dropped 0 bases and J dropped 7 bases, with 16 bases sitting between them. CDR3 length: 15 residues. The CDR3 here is CASSYSKLELEEQYF. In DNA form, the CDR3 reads TGTGCCAGCAGTTACTCGAAGCTAGAACTCGAAGAGCAGTACTTC.